What follows are 9 T cell receptor beta chains derived from one specimen sequenced in a study of blood T cell repertoires in COVID-19. Using immunoSEQ multiplex PCR, the repertoire was profiled, and TCRdb retains in-frame clones only, with some absent. The table includes more than 95,000 clones, 81% detected once. Sequenced input: peripheral blood. Receptors originate from a man of 80 years or more with acute or convalescent COVID-19.

This chain joins TRBV19 and TRBJ1-5, with 8 bases identical to TRBD1. The trim removed 5 bases at V and 3 bases at J, leaving 9 bases unmatched. Germline values: CDR1 LNHDA, CDR2 SQIVND (reference sequence). The CDR3 spans 16 residues. This CDR3 is CASSSGQGRINQPQHF. CDR3 in DNA: TGTGCCAGTAGTTCCGGACAGGGAAGAATCAATCAGCCCCAGCATTTT.

CDR3 amino acids: CASSLPGQSYEQYF. CDR3 bases: TGTGCCAGCAGCCTTCCGGGACAGTCCTACGAGCAGTACTTC. The chain has TRBV6-6 and TRBJ2-7, with 7 positions matching TRBD1. J was trimmed by 1 base and V by 6 bases; bases with no gene match: 6. This CDR3 contains 14 residues. Looked up from germline, CDR1 is MNHNY and CDR2 is SVGAGI (reference sequence).

V and J are TRBV5-1 and TRBJ2-2, with a possible D match to TRBD1 (5 bases). Looked up from germline, CDR1 is SGHRS and CDR2 is YFSETQ. This CDR3 is built from 14 residues. The V and J ends lost 0 bases and 4 bases respectively, with 7 bases between them. CDR3 nucleotides: TGCGCCAGCAGCTTGGGTGGGGCCACCGGGGAGCTGTTTTTT. Its protein is CASSLGGATGELFF.

The V gene is TRBV6-5, the J gene TRBJ2-3, with D maybe TRBD2 (6 bases). Germline loops: CDR1 MNHEY, CDR2 SVGAGI. The V and J ends lost 7 bases and 2 bases respectively, with 16 bases between them. This CDR3 is built from 15 residues. CDR3 loop: CASNLLRGNTDTQYF. DNA for the CDR3: TGTGCCAGCAATCTGCTGCGGGGTAACACAGATACGCAGTATTTT.

This clone was seen a few times. The chain links TRBV29-1 to TRBJ2-3; D possibly corresponds to TRBD2 (5 bases). CDR1 is SQVTM, CDR2 ANQGSEA, per germline. V was shortened by 3 bases and J by 1 base, with 8 bases between the two germline ends. The CDR3 covers 13 residues. As DNA, the CDR3 is TGCAGCGTTGATACGCGGGGCACAGATACGCAGTATTTT. Protein: CSVDTRGTDTQYF.

The chain links TRBV7-9 to TRBJ1-1; D is perhaps TRBD1 (5 bases). The CDR3 consists of 14 residues. Per germline, CDR1 SEHNR and CDR2 FQNEAQ (reference sequence). V was cut by 0 bases and J by 4 bases, with 9 bases left in between. The CDR3 nucleotides read TGTGCCAGCAGCTTAGCGCTCCAGGGCACTGAAGCTTTCTTT. It specifies CASSLALQGTEAFF.

The rearrangement uses TRBV19 and TRBJ2-1, with 16 bases identical to TRBD2. The CDR3 extends over 14 amino acids. Germline loops: CDR1 LNHDA, CDR2 SQIVND (reference sequence). V shed 7 bases and J 13 bases; nucleotides not matched to a gene: 7. This chain's CDR3 is CASTGGLAGGLQFF. As DNA, the CDR3 is TGTGCCAGTACCGGGGGACTAGCGGGAGGGTTACAGTTCTTC.

This clone was observed once. J is TRBJ1-5 and V is TRBV6-6, with D unresolved. The CDR3 loop spans 13 amino acids. CDR1 and CDR2 from the germline V gene are MNHNY and SVGAGI (reference sequence). The ends were cut back, 6 bases at V and 1 base at J, with 7 bases in the middle. The CDR3 DNA follows: TGTGCCAGCAGCTACCAGAGCAATCAGCCCCAGCATTTT. It yields the protein CASSYQSNQPQHF.

The gene calls are TRBV3-1 (or the pseudogene TRBV3-2) and TRBJ1-6; D ambiguous. The CDR3 contains 15 residues. V lost 2 bases and J 8 bases, leaving 13 bases between the germline ends. CDR1 is LGHDT, CDR2 YNNKEL, per germline (reference sequence). This CDR3 is CASSQILGIDSPLHF. The CDR3 nucleotides are TGTGCCAGCAGCCAAATTCTCGGTATTGATTCACCCCTCCACTTT.